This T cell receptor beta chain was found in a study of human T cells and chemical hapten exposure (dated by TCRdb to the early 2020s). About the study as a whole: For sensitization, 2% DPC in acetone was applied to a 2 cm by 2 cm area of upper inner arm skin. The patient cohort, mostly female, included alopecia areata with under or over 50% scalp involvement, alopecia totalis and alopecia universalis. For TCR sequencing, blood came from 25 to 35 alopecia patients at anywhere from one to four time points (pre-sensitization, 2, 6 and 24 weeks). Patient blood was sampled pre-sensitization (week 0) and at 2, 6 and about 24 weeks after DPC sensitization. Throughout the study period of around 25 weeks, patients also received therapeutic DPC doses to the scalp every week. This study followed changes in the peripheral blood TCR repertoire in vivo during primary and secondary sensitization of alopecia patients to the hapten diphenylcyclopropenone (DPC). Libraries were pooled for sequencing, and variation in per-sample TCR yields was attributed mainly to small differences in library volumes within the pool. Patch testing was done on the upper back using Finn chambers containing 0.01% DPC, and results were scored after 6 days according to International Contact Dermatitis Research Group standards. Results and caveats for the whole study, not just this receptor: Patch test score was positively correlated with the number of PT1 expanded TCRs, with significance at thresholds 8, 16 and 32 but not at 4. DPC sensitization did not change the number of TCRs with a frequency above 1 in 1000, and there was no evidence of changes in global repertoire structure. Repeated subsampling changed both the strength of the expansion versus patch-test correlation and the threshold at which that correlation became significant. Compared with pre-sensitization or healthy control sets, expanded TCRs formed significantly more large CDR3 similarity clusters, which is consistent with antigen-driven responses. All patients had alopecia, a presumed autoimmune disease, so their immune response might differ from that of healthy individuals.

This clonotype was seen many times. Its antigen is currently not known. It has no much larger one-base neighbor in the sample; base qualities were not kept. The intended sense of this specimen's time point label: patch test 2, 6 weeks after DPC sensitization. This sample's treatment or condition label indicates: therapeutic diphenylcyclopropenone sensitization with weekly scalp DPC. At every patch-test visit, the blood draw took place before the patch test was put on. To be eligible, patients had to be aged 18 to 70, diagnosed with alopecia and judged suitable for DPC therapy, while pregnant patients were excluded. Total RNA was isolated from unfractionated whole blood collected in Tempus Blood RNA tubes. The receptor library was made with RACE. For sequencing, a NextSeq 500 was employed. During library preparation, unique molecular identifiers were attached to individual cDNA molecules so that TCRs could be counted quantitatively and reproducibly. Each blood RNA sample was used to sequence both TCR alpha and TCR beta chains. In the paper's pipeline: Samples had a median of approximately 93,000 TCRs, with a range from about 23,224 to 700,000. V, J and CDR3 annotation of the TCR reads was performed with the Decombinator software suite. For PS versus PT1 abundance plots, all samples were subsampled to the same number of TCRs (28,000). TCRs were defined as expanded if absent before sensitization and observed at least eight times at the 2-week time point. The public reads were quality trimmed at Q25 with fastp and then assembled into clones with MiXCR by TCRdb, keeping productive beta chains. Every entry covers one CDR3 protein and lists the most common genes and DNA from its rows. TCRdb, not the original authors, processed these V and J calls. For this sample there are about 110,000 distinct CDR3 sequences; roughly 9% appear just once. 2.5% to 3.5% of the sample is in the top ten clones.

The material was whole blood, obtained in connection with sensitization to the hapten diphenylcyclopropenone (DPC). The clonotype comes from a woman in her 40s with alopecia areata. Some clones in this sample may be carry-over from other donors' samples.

The sequence in DNA is TGTGCCAGCAGCCAAGATGGGCTAGCGGGGGCATACAATGAGCAGTTCTTC. Translated, this is CASSQDGLAGAYNEQFF. The chain uses TRBV4-2 and TRBJ2-1; 10 of the junction bases match TRBD2. Unmatched junction bases come to 6, with V trimmed by 0 bases and J by 4 bases. CDR1 LGHNA and CDR2 YNFKEQ are derived from the germline V gene. Counted from cysteine to phenylalanine, this CDR3 has 17 amino acids. The DNA shown is the 51-base CDR3, in frame from base 1.